The clone carrying this T cell receptor beta chain was found many times. The antigen is unknown. MiXCR, run by TCRdb on the 5' RACE reads, gives a single entry per CDR3 protein. The sample yields under 150,000 distinct CDR3 sequences, approximately 7.7% seen once. The data belong to a study of T cells after yellow fever vaccination. Whole-study results and caveats: FACS-sorted repertoires could harbor abundant contaminating bulk-population clonotypes. Researchers report a weaker secondary response that nonetheless peaked faster, day 5 versus 15. Only a minor proportion of clonotypes was detected across both CD4 and CD8 compartments. Post-booster reappearance was seen for most primary-vaccination clones (nearly 97% CD4, 80% to 90% CD8).

The germline CDR1 and CDR2 sequences are SGHVS and FQNEAQ. This CDR3 region has 14 residues. V lost 5 bases and J 6 bases, leaving 14 bases between the germline ends. The V call is TRBV7-8, the J call TRBJ1-5; tentatively, D is TRBD1 (5 bases). This TCR was sampled from a man aged 25-40 years who received the YFV17D yellow fever vaccine. The sequencing used CD4+ T cells sorted from PBMCs, collected 5 days after the yellow fever booster vaccination. CDR3 sequence reads: CASSLGRVRQPQHF. CDR3 in DNA: TGTGCCAGCAGCCTGGGCAGGGTTCGTCAGCCCCAGCATTTT.